This is a list of T cell receptor beta chains from one sample in a study of shared clonotypes between healthy human individuals. Method: immunoSEQ multiplex PCR; TCRdb's copy keeps in-frame clones and lacks some. Here the sample spans around 940,000 clones, around three quarters being singletons. Sequences were obtained from memory CD4+ T cells sorted from blood. The receptors were gathered from a young man in good health. CDR3s include the opening cysteine and the closing phenylalanine or tryptophan. The D gene is left open where the match is weak. For some rows the clone size is stated as once, few or many, or as a class when expanded; others skip it.

clone_size j_call v_call d_call cdr3_nt cdr3_aa
NA TRBJ2-1 TRBV20-1 NA TGCAGTGCTAGAGATTTAACAGGGTCGTTCTTC CSARDLTGSFF
NA TRBJ1-5 TRBV12-2 NA TGTGCAAGTCGCCCACCTCCAACGGACAGGGATGTTCAGCCCCAGCATTTT CASRPPPTDRDVQPQHF
once TRBJ1-1 TRBV27 NA TGTGCCAGCAGTTCGGACAGCCTTCCGAACACTGAAGCTTTCTTT CASSSDSLPNTEAFF
NA TRBJ2-5 TRBV14 TRBD1 TGTGCCAGCAGCCAAGAATTCGGGACAGGGAGCTCGGAGACCCAGTACTTC CASSQEFGTGSSETQYF
NA TRBJ2-3 TRBV11-1 NA TGTGCCAGCAGTCACGGACAGAGGAGCACAGATACGCAGTATTTT CASSHGQRSTDTQYF
NA TRBJ2-7 TRBV4-1 NA TGCGCCAGCAGCCATAGAGCTCAAGACAGATCCTACGAGCAGTACTTC CASSHRAQDRSYEQYF
once TRBJ2-5 TRBV5-1 TRBD2 TGCGCCAGCAGCTTGGCCCTAGCGGGGGGGCCTCGCCAAGAGACCCAGTACTTC CASSLALAGGPRQETQYF
NA TRBJ2-5 TRBV18 TRBD2 TGTGCCAGCTCTCCTAGCGGGGCAGAGACCCAGTACTTC CASSPSGAETQYF
once TRBJ2-1 TRBV10-1 TRBD2 TGCGCCAGCAGTGATAGCAGACTAGCCTTAAGAGATGAGCAGTTCTTC CASSDSRLALRDEQFF
NA TRBJ2-7 TRBV7-2 TRBD2 TGTGCCAGCAGCTTAGGCGGGAGTAGCCACGAGCAGTACTTC CASSLGGSSHEQYF
NA TRBJ2-7 TRBV9 TRBD1 TGTGCCAGCAGCGTGGGGAGACAGGGGCTCTACGAGCAGTACTTC CASSVGRQGLYEQYF
many TRBJ2-2 TRBV29-1 NA TGCAGCGTTGGAGGGGGAAAGAACACCGGGGAGCTGTTTTTT CSVGGGKNTGELFF
NA TRBJ2-3 TRBV11-3 NA TGTGCCAGCAGCTTAGGAACAGCCTTTACTAGCACAGATACGCAGTATTTT CASSLGTAFTSTDTQYF
NA TRBJ1-2 TRBV7-9 TRBD1 TGTGCCAGCAGCTTAGACGCCCGACAGGGTGACGGCTACACCTTC CASSLDARQGDGYTF
NA TRBJ1-2 TRBV20-1 NA TGCAGTGCTAGAGATCTGCCAGAGTACACCTTC CSARDLPEYTF
NA TRBJ2-2 TRBV6-6 NA TGTGCCAGCAAAGAGGGTTTCACCGGGGAGCTGTTTTTT CASKEGFTGELFF
NA TRBJ2-7 TRBV5-1 NA TGCGCCAGCAGAAAGGGGGACGAGCAGTACTTC CASRKGDEQYF
NA TRBJ1-6 TRBV18 NA TGTGCCAGCTCACCAACTAGCCCGAGTAATTCACCCCTCCACTTT CASSPTSPSNSPLHF
NA TRBJ2-1 TRBV5-6 TRBD1 TGTGCCAGCAGCCACCGACAGGGCTCCTACAATGAGCAGTTCTTC CASSHRQGSYNEQFF
NA TRBJ1-3 TRBV4-3 NA TGCGCCAGCAGCCAAGAAGGGGCGGCTGGAAACACCATATATTTT CASSQEGAAGNTIYF
NA TRBJ2-1 TRBV18 NA TGTGCCAGCTCACCGGGAGTCGGTCTATACAATGAGCAGTTCTTC CASSPGVGLYNEQFF
few TRBJ2-5 TRBV2 NA TGTGCCAGCAGTGAAGGGTCTTTTATAGGGGCCTTTCAGGGAGAGACCCAGTACTTC CASSEGSFIGAFQGETQYF
NA TRBJ1-5 TRBV19 NA TGTGCCAGTAGTATGGGAGTAGACAATCAGCCCCAGCATTTT CASSMGVDNQPQHF
NA TRBJ2-3 TRBV7-9 TRBD2 TGTGCCAGCAGCTTTCCGCTAGCGGGAGTTAGGGATACGCAGTATTTT CASSFPLAGVRDTQYF
NA TRBJ1-5 TRBV9 NA TGTGCCAGCAGCCCTTTCGGGGGGCGACCCCAGCATTTT CASSPFGGRPQHF
once TRBJ2-7 TRBV28 NA TGTGCCAGTTACAAGTTATCCGAGCAGTACTTC CASYKLSEQYF
NA TRBJ1-2 TRBV6-6 NA TGTGCCAGCAGATCCCCGACTCGGTTAGGTGGCTACACCTTC CASRSPTRLGGYTF
NA TRBJ1-6 TRBV19 NA TGTGCCAGTAGTCCAGAGGCAGGGATACGTTCACCCCTCCACTTT CASSPEAGIRSPLHF
few TRBJ2-7 TRBV7-2 TRBD2 TGTGCCTCCGGATTGGCGGGGGGCTACGAGCAGTACTTC CASGLAGGYEQYF
NA TRBJ1-1 TRBV6-1 NA TGTGCCAGCAGCGCCAGGGAGATGAACACTGAAGCTTTCTTT CASSAREMNTEAFF
NA TRBJ2-7 TRBV7-9 TRBD1 TGTGCCAGCAGCTTCGGACAGGGGTCCTACGAGCAGTACTTC CASSFGQGSYEQYF
NA TRBJ2-7 TRBV2 TRBD2 TGTGCCAGCAGTGAAGGCGGGAGGTACGAGCAGTACTTC CASSEGGRYEQYF
few TRBJ1-5 TRBV7-9 NA TGTGCCACCCAACGCCGCAGTGAGCCCCAGCATTTT CATQRRSEPQHF
NA TRBJ2-2 TRBV28 TRBD2 TGTGCCAGCAGACCGATAGCGGGAGGGCCCGGCACCGGGGAGCTGTTTTTT CASRPIAGGPGTGELFF
NA TRBJ1-2 TRBV5-4 TRBD1 TGTGCCAGCAGCCACCGACAGGGTGACGTCTATGGCTACACCTTC CASSHRQGDVYGYTF
many TRBJ2-2 TRBV5-1 TRBD2 TGCGCCAGCAGACCCGGGACTACGAACACCGGGGAGCTGTTTTTT CASRPGTTNTGELFF
NA TRBJ2-7 TRBV1 NA TGCACCAGCAGCCCTCCGGGACATAACTACGAGCAGTACTTC CTSSPPGHNYEQYF
once TRBJ2-1 TRBV2 NA TGTGCCAGCAGCAAAACAGCCAACCTCTACAATGAGCAGTTCTTC CASSKTANLYNEQFF
NA TRBJ1-4 TRBV7-9 NA TGTGCCAGCAGCTTAGAGGCCCAGGCCCTGAAACTGTTTTTT CASSLEAQALKLFF
NA TRBJ1-5 TRBV7-2 NA TGTGCCAGCTCCTACGCAGCGACAAATAATCAGCCCCAGCATTTT CASSYAATNNQPQHF
once TRBJ2-7 TRBV7-9 NA TGTGCCAGCAGCTTATCGGGGGCCGTCTCCTACGAGCAGTACTTC CASSLSGAVSYEQYF
NA TRBJ2-1 TRBV9 TRBD2 TGTGCCAGCAGCGTAGGACTAGCGGGCCTCTACAATGAGCAGTTCTTC CASSVGLAGLYNEQFF
NA TRBJ2-3 TRBV27 NA TGTGCCAGCAGTGGCCTTCGGGAGAAATCCGCAGATACGCAGTATTTT CASSGLREKSADTQYF
NA TRBJ1-2 TRBV5-1 NA TGCGCCAGCAGCTTTGGTGGAAAGTCTGGGGAACTGGATGGCTACACCTTC CASSFGGKSGELDGYTF